Below, one T cell receptor beta chain is given with its context. The antigen remains undetermined. This sample was taken from a study of T cells after yellow fever vaccination. About the study: SMART-Seq v4 Ultra Low Input prepared the low-cell-number fractions. Study results and limitations: Shared CD4/CD8 clonotypes were a small share, likely from convergent recombination.

Germline V lookup: CDR1 GTSNPN, CDR2 SVGIG (reference sequence). The V gene lost 4 bases and the J gene lost 5 bases, with 30 bases spanning the gap. CDR3 length: 18 amino acids. TCRdb recomputed calls from the 5' RACE reads with MiXCR, one row per CDR3 protein. The data show a few hundred thousand distinct CDR3 sequences, 5.5% to 8.5% seen once. The sequencing here drew on CD4+ T cells sorted from PBMCs, taken on the day of the yellow fever booster vaccination. The receptor comes from a man between 25 and 39 years old who received the YFV17D yellow fever vaccine. V and J are TRBV30 and TRBJ2-7; tentative D call: TRBD2 (5 bases). The CDR3 nucleotides are TGTGCCTGGAAGAGGAGGTACGGCTCCCCCGAAGGTGGCGACGAGCAGTACTTC. Translation: CAWKRRYGSPEGGDEQYF.